A selection of T cell receptor beta chains follows, all from one sample in a study of blood T cell repertoires in COVID-19. Produced via immunoSEQ multiplex PCR; TCRdb's table is partial and in-frame only. Here the sample spans tens of thousands of clones, around 90% being singletons. Sequencing input: peripheral blood. Receptor source: a woman of 80 years or more with active or convalescent COVID-19. Each CDR3 is given with its conserved first and last residue. A D gene is named only where the DNA matches it firmly. A row's size may be missing; if present it is once, few, many or a size class.

v_call: TRBV13
clone_size: -
j_call: TRBJ1-2
d_call: TRBD1
cdr3_aa: CASSLGETGGLGYGYTF
cdr3_nt: TGTGCCAGCAGCTTAGGAGAAACAGGGGGCTTGGGCTATGGCTACACCTTC

v_call: TRBV15
clone_size: -
j_call: TRBJ1-3
d_call: -
cdr3_aa: CATSRPLNTAGNTIYF
cdr3_nt: TGTGCCACCAGCAGACCCTTGAATACGGCTGGAAACACCATATATTTT

v_call: TRBV25-1
clone_size: -
j_call: TRBJ2-7
d_call: -
cdr3_aa: CASSITGSYEQYF
cdr3_nt: TGTGCCAGCAGTATCACGGGATCCTACGAGCAGTACTTC

v_call: TRBV7-2
clone_size: -
j_call: TRBJ1-1
d_call: TRBD1
cdr3_aa: CASSSDRGSFTEAFF
cdr3_nt: TGTGCCAGCAGCTCGGACAGGGGGTCGTTCACTGAAGCTTTCTTT

v_call: TRBV29-1
clone_size: -
j_call: TRBJ1-1
d_call: TRBD1
cdr3_aa: CSVSGTGEAEAFF
cdr3_nt: TGCAGCGTTTCCGGGACAGGGGAGGCTGAAGCTTTCTTT

v_call: TRBV6-5
clone_size: -
j_call: TRBJ2-3
d_call: TRBD1
cdr3_aa: CASSSGQGGDTQYF
cdr3_nt: TGTGCCAGCAGTTCCGGACAGGGAGGAGATACGCAGTATTTT

v_call: TRBV7-2
clone_size: -
j_call: TRBJ1-1
d_call: -
cdr3_aa: CASSLAVGRRYTEAFF
cdr3_nt: TGTGCCAGCAGCTTAGCGGTGGGGCGTAGGTACACTGAAGCTTTCTTT

v_call: TRBV11-2
clone_size: few
j_call: TRBJ1-3
d_call: -
cdr3_aa: CASSSTTGNTIYF
cdr3_nt: TGTGCCAGCAGCTCGACTACTGGAAACACCATATATTTT

v_call: TRBV23-1
clone_size: -
j_call: TRBJ1-1
d_call: TRBD1
cdr3_aa: CASSQFDRGWTEAFF
cdr3_nt: TGCGCCAGCAGTCAATTCGACAGGGGATGGACTGAAGCTTTCTTT

v_call: TRBV7-6
clone_size: -
j_call: TRBJ2-2
d_call: TRBD1
cdr3_aa: CASSPGGASTGELFF
cdr3_nt: TGTGCCAGCAGCCCAGGGGGCGCAAGCACCGGGGAGCTGTTTTTT

v_call: TRBV6-4
clone_size: -
j_call: TRBJ2-1
d_call: TRBD1
cdr3_aa: CASSERGLGSYNEQFF
cdr3_nt: TGTGCCAGCAGTGAAAGGGGGCTCGGGTCCTACAATGAGCAGTTCTTC

v_call: TRBV5-1
clone_size: -
j_call: TRBJ2-2
d_call: -
cdr3_aa: CASSLSVTNTGELFF
cdr3_nt: TGCGCCAGCAGCTTGAGCGTGACGAACACCGGGGAGCTGTTTTTT

v_call: TRBV7-9
clone_size: -
j_call: TRBJ1-2
d_call: -
cdr3_aa: CASSLAALDYGYTF
cdr3_nt: TGTGCCAGCAGCTTAGCAGCTTTGGACTATGGCTACACCTTC

v_call: TRBV6-5
clone_size: -
j_call: TRBJ2-1
d_call: TRBD2
cdr3_aa: CASSSGTGRGEQFF
cdr3_nt: TGTGCCAGCAGTAGCGGGACGGGCCGTGGCGAGCAGTTCTTC

v_call: TRBV20-1
clone_size: -
j_call: TRBJ2-1
d_call: -
cdr3_aa: CSAQTRDEQFF
cdr3_nt: TGCAGTGCACAGACCAGGGATGAGCAGTTCTTC

v_call: TRBV6-2/TRBV6-3
clone_size: -
j_call: TRBJ1-1
d_call: -
cdr3_aa: CASSPGQFLKAFF
cdr3_nt: TGTGCCAGCAGTCCCGGACAGTTTTTAAAAGCTTTCTTT

v_call: TRBV12-3/TRBV12-4
clone_size: -
j_call: TRBJ1-5
d_call: -
cdr3_aa: CASSPPFRPQHF
cdr3_nt: TGTGCCAGCAGTCCCCCGTTTCGGCCCCAGCATTTT

v_call: TRBV5-1
clone_size: -
j_call: TRBJ2-1
d_call: -
cdr3_aa: CASSPVYNEQFF
cdr3_nt: TGCGCCAGCAGCCCGGTGTATAATGAGCAGTTCTTC